This T cell receptor beta chain was captured by sequencing in a study of response to subunit inactivated influenza vaccine. The study's findings and limits: It was the authors' suggestion that each seasonal influenza vaccination recruits few new T cells.

TCRdb itself ran the RT-PCR reads through MiXCR, one entry per CDR3 protein. The table lists under 200,000 distinct CDR3 sequences, over 8.5% of them singletons. This clonotype has just a few counts. The antigen is undetermined. Germline CDR1 and CDR2: MDHEN and SYDVKM. V shed 4 bases, J shed 0 bases, and the junction held 4 bases outside the gene matches. This CDR3 comprises 17 residues. V gene TRBV28 combines with J gene TRBJ2-1; TRBD2 matches 12 bases. This clonotype was obtained from a man aged 50 to 69 who received an inactivated influenza vaccine. Sequencing used CD8+ T cells sorted from PBMCs, obtained less than 25 months after vaccination. The CDR3 here is CASSSGLAGNSYNEQFF. CDR3 in DNA: TGTGCCAGCAGTTCCGGACTAGCGGGGAACTCCTACAATGAGCAGTTCTTC.